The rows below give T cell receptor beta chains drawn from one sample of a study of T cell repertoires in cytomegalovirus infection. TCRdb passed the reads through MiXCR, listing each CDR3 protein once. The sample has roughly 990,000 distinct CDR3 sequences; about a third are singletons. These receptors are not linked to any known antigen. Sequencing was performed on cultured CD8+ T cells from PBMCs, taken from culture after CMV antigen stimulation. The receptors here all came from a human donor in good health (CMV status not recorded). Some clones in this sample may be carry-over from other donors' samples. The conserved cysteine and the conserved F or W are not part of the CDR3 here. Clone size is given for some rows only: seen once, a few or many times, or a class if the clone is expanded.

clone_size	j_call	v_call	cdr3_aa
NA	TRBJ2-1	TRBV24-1	ATSDLPTSVGQF
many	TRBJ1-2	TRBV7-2	ASSLLSGTSRGYT
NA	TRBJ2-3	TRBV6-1	ASSELAGGLLFDTQY
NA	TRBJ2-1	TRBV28	ASISDSSPYNEQF
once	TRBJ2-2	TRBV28	ASRGYDKNTGELF
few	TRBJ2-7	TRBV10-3	AISESKTGIQYEQY
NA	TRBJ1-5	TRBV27	ASSLNTYQPQH
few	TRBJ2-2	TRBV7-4	ASREVPGTGELF
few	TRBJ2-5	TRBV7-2	ASRRTSGQETQY
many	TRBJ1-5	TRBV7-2	ASSSFRAQPQH
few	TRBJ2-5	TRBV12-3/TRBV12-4	ASSLLILAGGQETQY
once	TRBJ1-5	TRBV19	ASSIGQSPYSNQPQH
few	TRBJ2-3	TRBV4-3	ASSQGSAVTDTQY